Listed here are 32 T cell receptor beta chains from one sample, sequenced in a study of T cells in Graves' hyperthyroidism and ophthalmopathy. What was amplified from RNA transcripts were TCR beta CDR3 regions. With the HTBI primer set, the TCR CDR3 went through a first round of RT-PCR. TCRdb re-derived calls from the multiplex PCR reads in MiXCR, one entry per CDR3 protein. This sample has 540,000 or so distinct CDR3 sequences; around 16% occur once, and the top ten carry under 8%. Sequenced input: blood. These TCRs come from a woman in her twenties or thirties with Graves' hyperthyroidism.

The chain combines TRBV3-1 with TRBJ1-4, with TRBD1 matching over 8 bases. J lost 4 bases, V lost 1 base, and 2 bases had no gene match. The CDR3 runs to 15 residues. CDR1 and CDR2 from the germline V gene are LGHDT and YNNKEL (reference sequence). The CDR3 spells CASSQGGQVNEKLFF. The CDR3 DNA follows: TGTGCCAGCAGCCAAGGGGGACAGGTTAATGAAAAACTGTTTTTT. The full variable domain, with the rest looked up from reference TRBV3-1 and TRBJ1-4, is DTAVSQTPKYLVTQMGNDKSIKCEQNLGHDTMYWYKQDSKKFLKIMFSYNNKELIINETVPNRFSPKSPDKAHLNLHINSLELGDSAVYFCASSQGGQVNEKLFFGSGTQLSVL.

This clonotype showed up just a few times. J is TRBJ2-1 and V is TRBV12-5; tentatively, D is TRBD2 (5 bases). This CDR3 is 16 amino acids long. The germline gives CDR1 LGHNT, CDR2 FRNRAP. V was trimmed by 4 bases and J by 2 bases, leaving 15 bases between them. The DNA of the CDR3 is TGTGCTAGTGGTTCTCAACTAGTTTACCCCTACAATGAGCAGTTCTTC. Its protein is CASGSQLVYPYNEQFF.

The V and J genes are TRBV4-1 and TRBJ1-2; 8 bases match TRBD1. With 5 bases clipped from V and 1 base from J, the junction kept 6 bases outside the gene matches. The CDR3 length is 15 residues. Germline V lookup: CDR1 MGHRA, CDR2 YSYEKL. This CDR3 reads CASSAQTGGNYGYTF. For the CDR3, the DNA is TGCGCCAGCAGCGCACAAACAGGGGGTAACTATGGCTACACCTTC.

In this sample, this clonotype turned up many times. The rearrangement joins TRBV12-3 or TRBV12-4 to TRBJ2-3, with D unclear. With 4 bases removed from V and 2 bases from J, the gap between germline ends came to 7 bases. This CDR3 contains 13 residues. The CDR3 is CASSWQNTDTQYF. The CDR3 nucleotides read TGTGCCAGCAGTTGGCAGAACACAGATACGCAGTATTTT.

This clonotype was counted at least ten times. This chain joins TRBV20-1 and TRBJ2-7; TRBD2 matches at 9 bases. In germline, CDR1 is DFQATT, CDR2 SNEGSKA (reference sequence). CDR3 length: 17 amino acids. Trimming removed 2 bases from V and 0 bases from J; junction bases left unmatched: 11. CDR3 loop: CSARHKGASGISYEQYF. The CDR3 DNA is TGCAGTGCTAGACATAAGGGTGCTAGCGGGATCTCCTACGAGCAGTACTTC.

This clonotype was recorded a few times. CDR3 in amino acids: CASSYSTSGTDTQYF. DNA for the CDR3: TGTGCCAGCAGTTACTCGACTAGCGGCACAGATACGCAGTATTTT. The J gene is TRBJ2-3, the V gene TRBV6-5; 8 positions agree with TRBD2. This CDR3 region has 15 residues. Losses at the gene ends were 0 bases for V and 1 base for J; bases not matched to a gene: 0. From germline, CDR1 is MNHEY and CDR2 SVGAGI.

This clonotype was seen repeatedly, ten times or more. V gene TRBV7-8 combines with J gene TRBJ2-5; possible D gene TRBD2, 5 bases. Trimming removed 5 bases at V and 2 bases at J, with 15 bases between. The CDR3 is made up of 15 amino acids. CDR1 and CDR2 from the germline V gene are SGHVS and FQNEAQ. The DNA for the CDR3 is TGTGCCAGCAGCCAGATAGGGCGGGCACAAGAGACCCAGTACTTC. Amino acid sequence: CASSQIGRAQETQYF.

This clonotype was counted ten times or more. The CDR3 region is CASSQTELNTEAFF. The DNA of the CDR3 is TGTGCCAGCAGTCAGACGGAACTGAACACTGAAGCTTTCTTT. The chain uses TRBV2 and TRBJ1-1; no reliable D call. V lost 5 bases and J lost 0, with 10 bases in between. Germline assignment: CDR1 SNHLY and CDR2 FYNNEI. The CDR3 is 14 residues long.

This clonotype was recorded many times. V and J are TRBV10-3 and TRBJ2-7; D is unresolved. CDR3 size: 11 residues. Germline assignment: CDR1 ENHRY and CDR2 SYGVKD. V was clipped by 5 bases and J by 5 bases, with 7 bases between them. DNA for the CDR3: TGTGCCATCAGTAGTGCTGACGAGCAGTACTTC. Protein: CAISSADEQYF.

The V gene is TRBV6-1, the J gene TRBJ2-1; possible D gene TRBD1, 6 bases. Germline V lookup: CDR1 MNHNS, CDR2 SASEGT. CDR3 size: 16 residues. V dropped 5 bases and J dropped 1 base, with 15 bases sitting between them. CDR3 bases: TGTGCCAGCAGTCGAACCCCAGGGGTATCCTACAATGAGCAGTTCTTC. It specifies CASSRTPGVSYNEQFF.

This clonotype has just a few counts. This rearrangement joins TRBV6-5 to TRBJ1-2; no clear D gene. The CDR3 consists of 14 residues. V lost 0 bases and J 5 bases, leaving 10 bases between the germline ends. Per germline, CDR1 MNHEY and CDR2 SVGAGI. The CDR3 nucleotides read TGTGCCAGCAGTTACTCGACGTCAGAGTATGGCTACACCTTC. It encodes CASSYSTSEYGYTF.

In its sample, this clonotype was seen many times. The chain recombines TRBV6-2 or TRBV6-3 with TRBJ2-1, with 12 bases that match TRBD2. The CDR3 loop spans 17 amino acids. V shed 0 bases and J 6 bases; nucleotides not matched to a gene: 6. Germline CDR1 is MNHEY and CDR2 is SVGEGT. CDR3 protein: CASSYSGTSGQVNEQFF. CDR3 in DNA: TGTGCCAGCAGTTACTCGGGGACTAGCGGGCAGGTCAATGAGCAGTTCTTC.

There are a few counts of this clonotype. This chain joins TRBV5-1 and TRBJ2-5; 8 positions agree with TRBD1. This CDR3 spans 15 amino acids. V was clipped by 5 bases and J by 0 bases; unmatched bases: 6. Germline CDR1 reads SGHRS; CDR2 reads YFSETQ. CDR3 loop: CASRSGTGDQETQYF. CDR3 bases: TGCGCCAGCAGGTCCGGGACAGGAGACCAAGAGACCCAGTACTTC.

This clonotype was seen many times. The chain links TRBV2 to TRBJ2-1, with 10 bases lining up with TRBD2. Germline-derived CDR1 and CDR2 are SNHLY and FYNNEI. The CDR3 extends over 14 amino acids. V shed 10 bases, J shed 5 bases, and the junction held 8 bases outside the gene matches. CDR3 protein: CAISGTSVDNEQFF. The CDR3 DNA reads as TGTGCCATCTCCGGGACTAGCGTCGACAATGAGCAGTTCTTC.

The chain employs TRBV25-1 and TRBJ2-7; 14 nucleotides line up with TRBD2. Unmatched junction bases numbered 6, after V lost 2 bases and J lost 3 bases. Germline V gives CDR1 MGHDK, CDR2 SYGVNS. The CDR3 extends over 17 amino acids. CDR3 protein: CASSETLGLAGVYEQYF. CDR3 in DNA: TGTGCCAGCAGTGAAACCTTGGGACTAGCGGGAGTCTACGAGCAGTACTTC.

The V gene is TRBV7-9, the J gene TRBJ2-1; weak D call: TRBD1 (7 bases). The germline V gene encodes CDR1 SEHNR and CDR2 FQNEAQ (reference sequence). The CDR3 has 14 amino acids. Deletions cut 4 bases from V and 6 bases from J, with 13 bases between. As DNA, the CDR3 is TGTGCCAGCAGCTCACAGGGGAGGCCCAATGAGCAGTTCTTC. Amino acid sequence: CASSSQGRPNEQFF.

This sequence joins TRBV6-1 and TRBJ1-6; D ambiguous. The length of the CDR3 is 15 residues. The germline V gene encodes CDR1 MNHNS and CDR2 SASEGT. Trimming took off 4 bases at V and 2 bases at J, with 9 bases between the two ends. The CDR3 sequence is CASSVDGAYNSPLHF. The DNA of the CDR3 is TGTGCCAGCAGTGTTGACGGTGCCTATAATTCACCCCTCCACTTT.

This clonotype came up many times. This chain links TRBV6-5 with TRBJ2-2; 15 bases fit TRBD2. Germline V gives CDR1 MNHEY, CDR2 SVGAGI. The CDR3 spans 18 residues. The J segment lost 7 bases and the V segment lost 2 bases, leaving 8 bases of the junction unmatched. The CDR3 DNA reads TGTGCCAGCAGTTACGTGGGACTAGCGGGAGGAATGGGCGGGGAGCTGTTTTTT. It specifies CASSYVGLAGGMGGELFF.

Only a few counts were recorded for this clonotype. The chain recombines TRBV4-1 with TRBJ1-5, with D possibly matching TRBD1 (5 bases). V was shortened by 1 base and J by 4 bases, with 14 bases between the two germline ends. The CDR3 length is 16 residues. Germline V gene sequence: CDR1 MGHRA, CDR2 YSYEKL. CDR3 sequence (DNA): TGCGCCAGCAGCCAAGTACCCCGGGGGGAAAATCAGCCCCAGCATTTT. Translation gives CASSQVPRGENQPQHF.

As regards this clonotype: A much bigger clone sits one base away, suggesting this may be a read error. The chain is built from TRBV7-3 and TRBJ2-1; D is unclear. The DNA end is more similar to TRBJ2-7, so the J call may be wrong. The CDR3 length is 11 residues. Germline CDR1 reads SGHTA; CDR2 reads FQGTGA. CDR3 nucleotide sequence: TGTGCCAGCACCGGGCACAATGAGCAGTACTTC. It encodes CASTGHNEQYF.

This clonotype came up a few times. The CDR3 region is CSAREIGRANYNEQFF. The CDR3 nucleotides are TGCAGTGCTAGAGAGATCGGCAGGGCCAACTACAATGAGCAGTTCTTC. This chain joins TRBV20-1 and TRBJ2-1, with D possibly being TRBD1 (5 bases). V gave up 0 bases and J gave up 3 bases, with 15 bases separating them. The germline CDR1 and CDR2 sequences are DFQATT and SNEGSKA (reference sequence). The CDR3 runs 16 residues.

In its sample, this clonotype was seen many times. The chain is built from TRBV15 and TRBJ2-3; TRBD2 matches 10 bases. Germline CDR1 is LNHNV and CDR2 is YYDKDF (reference sequence). The CDR3 runs to 18 residues. J was trimmed by 3 bases and V by 5 bases; bases with no gene match: 14. CDR3 DNA sequence: TGTGCCACCAGCCCGGGGGCTAGCGGGAGAAGGCGGACAGATACGCAGTATTTT. Its translation: CATSPGASGRRRTDTQYF.

The gene calls are TRBV4-2 and TRBJ2-3; D perhaps matches TRBD2 (6 bases). The germline gives CDR1 LGHNA, CDR2 YNFKEQ. Trimming took 0 bases from V and 3 from J, leaving 19 bases between them. The CDR3 spans 18 residues. The CDR3, as DNA: TGTGCCAGCAGCCAAGAAGGAATCGGAGGAGGAGGGACAGATACGCAGTATTTT. This sequence encodes CASSQEGIGGGGTDTQYF.

The chain has TRBV13 and TRBJ2-1; D is unresolved. CDR1 is PRHDT and CDR2 is FYEKMQ in the germline V gene (reference sequence). This CDR3 has 17 amino acids. Trimming took off 5 bases at V and 0 bases at J, with 17 bases between the two ends. CDR3 amino acids: CASSPPGAALSYNEQFF. DNA for the CDR3: TGTGCCAGCAGCCCCCCCGGAGCAGCCCTCTCCTACAATGAGCAGTTCTTC.

Only a few counts were recorded for this clonotype. The rearrangement uses TRBV4-3 and TRBJ2-1; D is possibly TRBD2 (5 bases). The germline V gene has CDR1 LGHNA and CDR2 YSLEER. The CDR3 extends over 15 amino acids. Between the trimmed V and J ends, which lost 1 base and 4 bases, there was a span of 11 bases. Written as DNA, the CDR3 is TGCGCCAGCAGCCAAGTACTAGAGACTTACAATGAGCAGTTCTTC. Translated, it gives CASSQVLETYNEQFF.

This clonotype was seen a handful of times. The V and J genes are TRBV30 and TRBJ2-1; the match to TRBD2 covers 8 bases. CDR3 length: 17 residues. V lost 2 bases, J lost 6 bases, and 15 bases stayed unmatched. Germline V gene data show CDR1 as GTSNPN and CDR2 as SVGIG (reference sequence). The CDR3 loop reads CAWSHGLGTRGVNEQFF. The CDR3 region has the DNA TGTGCCTGGAGTCACGGGCTGGGGACTAGAGGGGTCAATGAGCAGTTCTTC.

The sample holds many counts of this clonotype. The chain is built from TRBV6-1 and TRBJ1-1, with 9 positions matching TRBD1. The CDR3 is made up of 16 amino acids. Trimming removed 0 bases from V and 5 bases from J; junction bases left unmatched: 7. From germline, CDR1 is MNHNS and CDR2 SASEGT. In nucleotides, the CDR3 is TGTGCCAGCAGTGAAGCGGGTCAGACAGGGGGGACTGAAGCTTTCTTT. This codes for CASSEAGQTGGTEAFF.

This clonotype was counted between two and nine times. The chain joins TRBV27 to TRBJ1-5; no clear D gene. The germline V gene has CDR1 MNHEY and CDR2 SMNVEV (reference sequence). The CDR3 length is 14 residues. V dropped 4 bases and J dropped 7 bases, with 14 bases sitting between them. The CDR3 DNA reads as TGTGCCAGCAGTTATACAGCGGGGTGGCAGCCCCAGCATTTT. Its translation: CASSYTAGWQPQHF.

The rearrangement joins TRBV6-4 to TRBJ2-2; 11 bases are shared with TRBD2. This CDR3 has 18 amino acids. Looked up from germline, CDR1 is MRHNA and CDR2 is SNTAGT. J was trimmed by 3 bases and V by 6 bases; bases with no gene match: 12. The CDR3 DNA follows: TGTGCCAGCAGCCCGTCCCCGACTAGCGGGACTGACACCGGGGAGCTGTTTTTT. Encoded protein: CASSPSPTSGTDTGELFF.

This clonotype appeared many times. V is TRBV12-3 or TRBV12-4 and J is TRBJ2-1, with TRBD2 as a possible D gene (5 bases). This CDR3 is built from 13 residues. Trimming left V 3 bases short and J 3 bases short, with 6 bases between. The CDR3 loop reads CASSFGIYNEQFF. The CDR3 nucleotides are TGTGCCAGCAGTTTCGGGATCTACAATGAGCAGTTCTTC.

As concerns this clonotype: The conserved phenylalanine or tryptophan normally closing the CDR3 is absent here, so this likely arose from a read error. J is TRBJ2-3 and V is TRBV7-8; TRBD2 aligns across 12 bases. CDR3 length: 18 amino acids. Losses at the gene ends were 2 bases for V and 2 bases for J; bases not matched to a gene: 8. Germline V gene data show CDR1 as SGHVS and CDR2 as FQNEAQ. DNA of the CDR3: TGTGCCAGCAGCTTATACTCTCTAGCGGGAGGGATCACAGATACGCAGTATCTT. This translates into CASSLYSLAGGITDTQYL.

The V and J genes are TRBV4-2 and TRBJ2-1, with 10 bases fitting TRBD2. The CDR3 loop spans 18 amino acids. The V segment lost 0 bases and the J segment 5 bases; nucleotides outside the gene matches: 10. Germline-derived CDR1 and CDR2 are LGHNA and YNFKEQ. As DNA, the CDR3 is TGTGCCAGCAGCCAAGAATGGGCTAGCGGGAGTCCCCACAATGAGCAGTTCTTC. Its translation is CASSQEWASGSPHNEQFF.